This T cell receptor beta chain was sequenced for a study of T cells in localized non-small cell lung cancer (dated by TCRdb to between 2020 and 2021). With regard to the full study: Comparing tumors with uninvolved tumor-adjacent lungs, the study looked at the T cell repertoires of approximately 250 patients with early-stage NSCLC. All 250 or so NSCLC patients in the cohort were treatment-naive and had localized lung tumors that were resected. Of the NSCLC patients, 129 were male and approximately 110 were female, and the mean age was about 69 years. General findings and caveats noted by the study authors: Higher T cell density in blood was associated with longer overall survival, whereas higher clonality in adjacent lung was associated with shorter survival. Because the study design was exploratory, TCR variables were selected using unadjusted p-values without false-discovery rate correction. Of the top 100 tumor clones, a median of roughly 56 were detected in paired uninvolved adjacent lung; under 30 were also among that lung's top 100. Because multi-region tumor sequencing was not performed, intratumor heterogeneity could not be ruled out. Uninvolved tumor-adjacent lung showed the highest T cell clonality, higher than tumor, which suggests more focused antigenic responses in the uninvolved tumor-adjacent lung.

TCR beta CDR3 regions were sequenced from DNA using the immunoSEQ Assay. For the original study's pipeline: T cell density was computed as TCR beta template counts normalized to usable DNA estimated by amplifying housekeeping genes. Using the preseqR package, richness was estimated by extrapolating to 120,000 templates for tissue samples and 400,000 templates for PBMC samples. Clonality was taken to be one minus Pielou's evenness. Tissue-enriched TCRs were identified by differential abundance testing using productive amino-acid clonotypes, minimum total count 5 and alpha 0.1. The Jaccard Index and the Morisita Overlap Index were used to quantify repertoire overlap between compartments. GLIPH grouped TCR beta CDR3s together with public tetramer-defined viral CDR3s, and a viral motif had to include at least three viral sequences and show V-gene enrichment. Drawn from immuneACCESS, this table holds only the in-frame rearrangements with V and J called that TCRdb kept. Clones are partly lost; checked studies trace under half to an unresolved V gene and leave the rest unexplained. From that table come the V and J calls and clone size; the DNA was used to work out D and trimming. The sample data list approximately 34,000 clones, and 93% of these were observed just once. The ten top clones hold 7% to 9.5% of the sample.

At diagnosis, peripheral blood, uninvolved tumor-adjacent lung and tumor were collected and stored as a combination of fresh-frozen and FFPE material. Blood samples were analyzed as peripheral blood mononuclear cells for TCR repertoire profiling. With respect to this clone: The antigen this receptor binds is unknown. No clone much larger than this one lies a single base away; base qualities are absent.

Sequences SGHRS (CDR1) and YFSETQ (CDR2) are obtained from the germline V gene. V lost 0 bases and J lost 2 bases; the stretch between them is 5 bases long. The CDR3 has 13 amino acids, counting the end cysteine and phenylalanine. Only the CDR3 part of the read is kept: 39 bases, read in frame from the first base. The rearrangement joined TRBV5-1 to TRBJ1-2; no D gene can be assigned with confidence. The TCR comes from a female donor older than 55 with stage I lung adenocarcinoma. The starting material was peripheral blood, obtained before any cancer treatment. In nucleotides, the sequence is TGCGCCAGCAGCTTGGACAGCAACTATGGCTACACCTTC. Its protein product is CASSLDSNYGYTF. Full variable domain (CDR3 extended with the reference TRBV5-1 and TRBJ1-2 proteins): KAGVTQTPRYLIKTRGQQVTLSCSPISGHRSVSWYQQTPGQGLQFLFEYFSETQRNKGNFPGRFSGRQFSNSRSEMNVSTLELGDSALYLCASSLDSNYGYTFGSGTRLTVV.